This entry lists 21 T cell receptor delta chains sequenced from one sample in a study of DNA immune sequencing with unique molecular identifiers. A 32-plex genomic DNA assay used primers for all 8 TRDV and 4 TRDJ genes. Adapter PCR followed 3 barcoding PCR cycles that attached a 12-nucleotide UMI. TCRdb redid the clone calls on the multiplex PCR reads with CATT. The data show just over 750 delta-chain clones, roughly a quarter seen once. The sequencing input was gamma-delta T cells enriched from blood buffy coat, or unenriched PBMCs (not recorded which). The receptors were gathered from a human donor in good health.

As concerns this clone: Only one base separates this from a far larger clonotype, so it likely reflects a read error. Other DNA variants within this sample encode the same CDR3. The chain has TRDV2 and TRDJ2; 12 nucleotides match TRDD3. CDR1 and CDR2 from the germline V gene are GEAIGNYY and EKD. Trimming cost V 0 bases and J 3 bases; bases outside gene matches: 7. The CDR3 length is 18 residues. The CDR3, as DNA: TGTGCCTGTGACACCCTACTGGGGGATACTTCACTGACAGCACAACTCTTCTTT. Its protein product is CACDTLLGDTSLTAQLFF.

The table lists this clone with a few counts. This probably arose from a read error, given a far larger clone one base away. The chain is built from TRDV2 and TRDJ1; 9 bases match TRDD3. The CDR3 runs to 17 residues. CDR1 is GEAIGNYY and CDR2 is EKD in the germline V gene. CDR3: CSCDTLGDGKYTDKLIF. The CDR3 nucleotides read TGTTCCTGTGACACTCTGGGGGATGGAAAGTACACCGATAAACTCATCTTT.

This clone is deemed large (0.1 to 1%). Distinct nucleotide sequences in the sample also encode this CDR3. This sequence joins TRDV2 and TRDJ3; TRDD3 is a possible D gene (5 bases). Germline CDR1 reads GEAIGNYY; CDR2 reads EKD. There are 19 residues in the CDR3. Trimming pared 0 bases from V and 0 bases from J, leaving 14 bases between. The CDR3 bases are TGTGCCTGTGACACCGTAGGGATGCTCAGCTCCTGGGACACCCGACAGATGTTTTTC. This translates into CACDTVGMLSSWDTRQMFF.

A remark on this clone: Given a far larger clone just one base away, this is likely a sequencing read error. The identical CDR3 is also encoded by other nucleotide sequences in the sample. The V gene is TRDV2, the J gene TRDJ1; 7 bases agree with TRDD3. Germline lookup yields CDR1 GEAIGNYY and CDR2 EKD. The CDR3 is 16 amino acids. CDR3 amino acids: CACDPLGVTNTDKLIF. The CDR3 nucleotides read TGTGCGTGTGACCCCCTGGGGGTTACAAACACCGATAAACTCATCTTT.

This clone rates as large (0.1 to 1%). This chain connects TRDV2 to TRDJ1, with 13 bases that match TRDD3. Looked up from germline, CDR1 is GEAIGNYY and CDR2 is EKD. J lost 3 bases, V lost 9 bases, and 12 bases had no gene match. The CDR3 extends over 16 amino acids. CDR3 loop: CAGYLTGGYEADKLIF. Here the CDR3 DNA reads TGTGCCGGGTACCTGACTGGGGGATACGAGGCCGATAAACTCATCTTT.

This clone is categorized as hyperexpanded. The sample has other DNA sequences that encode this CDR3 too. CDR3 in amino acids: CACDTLSLLGEEYTDKLIF. The CDR3 DNA is TGTGCCTGTGACACCTTGTCTTTACTGGGGGAAGAGTACACCGATAAACTCATCTTT. This rearrangement joins TRDV2 to TRDJ1; TRDD3 matches 9 bases. This CDR3 contains 19 residues. Germline V CDR1 and CDR2: GEAIGNYY, EKD. The V and J ends lost 0 bases and 0 bases, in that order; junction bases with no gene match: 13.

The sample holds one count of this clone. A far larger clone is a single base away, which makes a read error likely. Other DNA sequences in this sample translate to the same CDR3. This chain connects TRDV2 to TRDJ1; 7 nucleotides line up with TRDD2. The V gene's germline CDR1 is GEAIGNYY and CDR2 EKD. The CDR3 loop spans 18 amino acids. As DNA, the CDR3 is TGTGCGTGTGACACCGTTCCTACTGCGTTGGCAGTTTCCGATAAACTCATCTTT. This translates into CACDTVPTALAVSDKLIF.

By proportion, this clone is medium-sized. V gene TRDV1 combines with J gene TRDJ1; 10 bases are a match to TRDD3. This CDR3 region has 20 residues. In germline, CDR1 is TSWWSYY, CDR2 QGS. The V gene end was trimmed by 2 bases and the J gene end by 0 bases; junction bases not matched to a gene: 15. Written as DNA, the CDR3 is TGTGCTCTTGGGGAAAAGAAGGTCCCGTACTGGGGGATTTACACCGATAAACTCATCTTT. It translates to CALGEKKVPYWGIYTDKLIF.

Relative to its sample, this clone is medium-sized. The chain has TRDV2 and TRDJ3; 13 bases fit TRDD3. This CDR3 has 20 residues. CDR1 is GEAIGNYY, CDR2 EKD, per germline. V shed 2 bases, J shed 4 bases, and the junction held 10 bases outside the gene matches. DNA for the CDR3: TGTGCCTGTGACATGACTGGGGGATACGAAGTGGGATGGGACACCCGACAGATGTTTTTC. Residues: CACDMTGGYEVGWDTRQMFF.

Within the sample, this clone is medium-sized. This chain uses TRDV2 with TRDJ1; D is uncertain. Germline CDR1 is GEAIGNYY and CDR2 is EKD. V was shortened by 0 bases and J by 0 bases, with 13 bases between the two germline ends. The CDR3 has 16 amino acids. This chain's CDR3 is CACDTVGQDYTDKLIF. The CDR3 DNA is TGTGCCTGTGACACCGTTGGTCAGGATTACACCGATAAACTCATCTTT.

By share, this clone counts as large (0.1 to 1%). Written as DNA, the CDR3 is TGTGCCTGTGACACAATAGCTTCCTACGCGGGTCTCGATAAACTCATCTTT. Its protein is CACDTIASYAGLDKLIF. The chain uses TRDV2 and TRDJ1, with 8 bases matching TRDD2. The ends lost 1 base at V and 4 bases at J; junction bases unmatched: 13. The CDR3 is made up of 17 amino acids. In germline, CDR1 is GEAIGNYY, CDR2 EKD.

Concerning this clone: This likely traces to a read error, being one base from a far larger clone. CDR3 nucleotide sequence: TGTGCTTTTGGGGACCTACCAAGGACTTCCTACGTCCGGGGGGGGACGTACACCGATAAACTCATCTTT. Encoded protein: CAFGDLPRTSYVRGGTYTDKLIF. The V gene is TRDV1, the J gene TRDJ1; TRDD2 aligns across 8 bases. This CDR3 is built from 23 residues. From germline, CDR1 is TSWWSYY and CDR2 QGS.

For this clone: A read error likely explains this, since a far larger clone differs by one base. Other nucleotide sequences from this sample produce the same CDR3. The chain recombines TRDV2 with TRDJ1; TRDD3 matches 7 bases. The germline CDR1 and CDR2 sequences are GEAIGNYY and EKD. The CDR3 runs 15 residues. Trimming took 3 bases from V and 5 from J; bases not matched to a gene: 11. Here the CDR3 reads CACDVLLGTTDKLIF. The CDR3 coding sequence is TGTGCCTGTGACGTCTTACTGGGGACCACTGATAAACTCATCTTT.

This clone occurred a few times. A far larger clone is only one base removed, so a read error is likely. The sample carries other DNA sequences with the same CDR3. CDR3 coding DNA: TGTGCCTGTGCTCAACTGGGGGATAGGGACGATAAACTCATCTTT. This encodes CACAQLGDRDDKLIF. The chain links TRDV2 to TRDJ1, with 11 bases matching TRDD3. From germline, CDR1 is GEAIGNYY and CDR2 EKD. J gave up 4 bases and V 5 bases, and 8 bases lay outside the gene matches. CDR3 length equals 15 residues.

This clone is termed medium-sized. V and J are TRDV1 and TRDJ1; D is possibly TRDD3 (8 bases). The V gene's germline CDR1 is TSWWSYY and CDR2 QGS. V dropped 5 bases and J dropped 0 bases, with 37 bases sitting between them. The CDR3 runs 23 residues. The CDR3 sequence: CALGKPFLSSGDTHKWYTDKLIF. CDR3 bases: TGTGCTCTTGGGAAACCCTTCCTTTCCTCCGGGGATACCCATAAATGGTACACCGATAAACTCATCTTT.

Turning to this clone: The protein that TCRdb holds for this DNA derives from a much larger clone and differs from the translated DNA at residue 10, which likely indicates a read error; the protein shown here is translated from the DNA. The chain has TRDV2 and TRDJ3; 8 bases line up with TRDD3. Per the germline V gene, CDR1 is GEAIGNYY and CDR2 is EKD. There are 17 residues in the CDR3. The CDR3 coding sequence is TGTGCCTGTGACACGGGATACGAGTCCTGTGACACCCGACAGATGTTTTTC. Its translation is CACDTGYESCDTRQMFF.

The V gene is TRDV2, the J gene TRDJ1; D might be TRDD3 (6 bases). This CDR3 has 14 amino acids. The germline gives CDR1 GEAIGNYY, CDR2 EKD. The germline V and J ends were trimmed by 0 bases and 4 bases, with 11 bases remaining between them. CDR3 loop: CACDTGGKIDKLIF. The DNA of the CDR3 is TGTGCCTGTGACACCGGGGGGAAAATCGATAAACTCATCTTT.

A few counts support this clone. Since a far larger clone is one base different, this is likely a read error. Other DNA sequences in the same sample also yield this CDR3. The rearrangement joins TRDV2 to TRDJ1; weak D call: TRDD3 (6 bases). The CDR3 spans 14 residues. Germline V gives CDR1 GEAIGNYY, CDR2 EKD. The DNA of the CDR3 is TGTGCGTGTGACAAAGTGGGGGACACCGATAAACTCATCTTT. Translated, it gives CACDKVGDTDKLIF.

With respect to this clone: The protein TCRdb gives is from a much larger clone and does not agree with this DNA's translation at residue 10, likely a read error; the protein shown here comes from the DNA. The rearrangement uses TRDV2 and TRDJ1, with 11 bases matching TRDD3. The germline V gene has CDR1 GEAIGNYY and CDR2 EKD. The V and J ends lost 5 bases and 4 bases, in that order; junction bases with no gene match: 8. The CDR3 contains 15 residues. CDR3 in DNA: TGTGCCTGTGCCCAACTGGGGGATAGGGGCGATAAACTCATCTTT. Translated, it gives CACAQLGDRGDKLIF.

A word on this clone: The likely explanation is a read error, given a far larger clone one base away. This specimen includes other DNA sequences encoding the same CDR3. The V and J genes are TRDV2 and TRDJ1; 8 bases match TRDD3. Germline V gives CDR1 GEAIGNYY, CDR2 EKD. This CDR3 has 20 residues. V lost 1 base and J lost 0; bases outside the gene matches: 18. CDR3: CACDTLRVSGGHEYTDKLIF. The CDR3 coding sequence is TGTGCCTGTGACACGCTGAGGGTTTCTGGGGGACACGAGTACACCGATAAACTCATCTTT.

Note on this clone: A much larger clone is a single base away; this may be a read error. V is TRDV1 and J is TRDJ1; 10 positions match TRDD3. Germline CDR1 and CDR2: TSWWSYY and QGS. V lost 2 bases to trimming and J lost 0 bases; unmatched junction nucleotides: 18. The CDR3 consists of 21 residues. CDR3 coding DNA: TGTGCTCTTGGGGAAGGGGAGGTCCCTGACCGGGGGATACGCGACACCGATAAACTCATCTTT. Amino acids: CALGEGEVPDRGIRDTDKLIF.